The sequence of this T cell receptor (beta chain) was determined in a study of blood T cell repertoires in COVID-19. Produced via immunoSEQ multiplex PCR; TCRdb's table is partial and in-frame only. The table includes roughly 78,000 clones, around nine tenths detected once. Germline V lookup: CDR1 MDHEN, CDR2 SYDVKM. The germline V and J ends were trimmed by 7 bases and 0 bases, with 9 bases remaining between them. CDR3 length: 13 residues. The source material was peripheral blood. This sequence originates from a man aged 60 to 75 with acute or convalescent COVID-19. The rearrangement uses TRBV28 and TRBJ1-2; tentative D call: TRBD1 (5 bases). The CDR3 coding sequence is TGTGCCAGCACGATAGGGGCTAACTATGGCTACACCTTC. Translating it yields CASTIGANYGYTF.